This T cell receptor beta chain was identified during a study of identical twins. Study-level points and caveats: Out-of-frame TCR alpha sharing in monozygotic twins exceeded recombination model predictions.

This clonotype was recorded many times. The antigen is not known. TCRdb ran MiXCR on the 5' RACE reads and lists one entry per CDR3 protein. The sample has roughly 220,000 distinct CDR3 sequences, 6.5% to 8% seen once; the top ten hold approximately 15%. These data also featured in a second study, about T cells expressing NK-cell markers. Turning to that study: In five or six donors, dominant NKG2C+ clonotypes were roughly 1.0-8% of CD8+ T cells.

The sequenced sample was CD8+ T cells sorted from blood. This clonotype was sampled from a woman aged 18-35 years in good health.

CDR3 coding DNA: TGTGCCAGCAGTGTCCTCGAACAGGGAAGTAACACTGAAGCTTTCTTT. Its protein product is CASSVLEQGSNTEAFF. V gene TRBV12-3 or TRBV12-4 combines with J gene TRBJ1-1, with D tentatively TRBD1 (6 bases). Trimming cost V 5 bases and J 2 bases, with 18 bases left between them. The CDR3 contains 16 residues.